This T cell receptor beta chain originates from a study of PD-1 blockade in classical Hodgkin lymphoma. Study-level points and caveats: Patients who initiated nivolumab within 1 year of ASCT were excluded. Researchers reported that CD4+ TCR diversity, though not CD8+, rose significantly by C4D1. In newly diagnosed patients, baseline TCR diversity was reportedly below that of healthy donors. For complete responders, baseline diversity was comparable to that of newly diagnosed patients.

Sequencing used immunoSEQ multiplex PCR; TCRdb keeps in-frame clones, though not all of them. This sample has 72,000 or so clones, with approximately 94% found just once. Regarding this clone: What it recognizes is unknown.

Trimming at V came to 3 bases and at J to 4 bases, leaving 3 bases not matched to a gene. The germline V gene encodes CDR1 LNHNV and CDR2 YYDKDF (reference sequence). The CDR3 totals 14 residues. Autologous stem cell transplantation was followed by relapse in every patient, and brentuximab vedotin exposure varied. This specimen consisted of peripheral blood mononuclear cells (PBMCs), obtained at baseline. V usage is TRBV15 and J usage is TRBJ2-1; 7 bases match TRBD2. This sequence originates from a human donor with classical Hodgkin lymphoma. The CDR3 loop is CATSRSGVYNEQFF. In DNA form, the CDR3 reads TGTGCCACCAGCAGGAGCGGGGTATACAATGAGCAGTTCTTC.